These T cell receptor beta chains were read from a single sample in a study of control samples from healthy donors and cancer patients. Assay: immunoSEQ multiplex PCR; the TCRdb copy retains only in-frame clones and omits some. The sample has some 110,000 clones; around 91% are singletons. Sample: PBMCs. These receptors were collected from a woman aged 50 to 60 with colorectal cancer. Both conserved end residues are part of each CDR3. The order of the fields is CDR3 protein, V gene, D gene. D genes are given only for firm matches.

CDR3aa: CASSDHPRVGQFF
v_gene: TRBV2
d_gene: NA

CDR3aa: CASSLREAAYNSPLHF
v_gene: TRBV5-8
d_gene: NA

CDR3aa: CASRKLRNTEAFF
v_gene: TRBV28
d_gene: NA

CDR3aa: CASSENWTGVTRQYF
v_gene: TRBV6-1
d_gene: TRBD1

CDR3aa: CASSLGTVAYAGANVLTF
v_gene: TRBV19
d_gene: TRBD1

CDR3aa: CASSVGGGGSSYEQYF
v_gene: TRBV3-1/TRBV3-2
d_gene: NA

CDR3aa: CAISTPEGGYTF
v_gene: TRBV10-3
d_gene: NA

CDR3aa: CASSFGITGGSGNTIYF
v_gene: TRBV28
d_gene: NA

CDR3aa: CATSRDEASGRGNEQFF
v_gene: TRBV15
d_gene: TRBD2

CDR3aa: CASSGGTRNTEAFF
v_gene: TRBV11-2
d_gene: NA

CDR3aa: CAIRPRDGAGELFF
v_gene: TRBV10-3
d_gene: NA

CDR3aa: CASSIQGLWETQYF
v_gene: TRBV19
d_gene: NA

CDR3aa: CASSLADRGRYF
v_gene: TRBV12-3/TRBV12-4
d_gene: TRBD1

CDR3aa: CASSSRGASEAFF
v_gene: TRBV3-1/TRBV3-2
d_gene: NA

CDR3aa: CASSLRGLLNEQFF
v_gene: TRBV28
d_gene: NA

CDR3aa: CAGKLRTGYYTF
v_gene: TRBV7-9
d_gene: TRBD1

CDR3aa: CASGPLGRNTEAFF
v_gene: TRBV6-2/TRBV6-3
d_gene: NA

CDR3aa: CASTGGGSGGYTF
v_gene: TRBV11-2
d_gene: NA